The rows below give T cell receptor beta chains drawn from one sample of a study of blood T cell repertoires in COVID-19. Here immunoSEQ multiplex PCR was the method, and the copy in TCRdb shows in-frame clones only, minus some. The table has almost 50,000 clones, around 83% seen once. Specimen: peripheral blood. The receptors derive from a man aged 45-65 years with acute or convalescent COVID-19. CDR3s include the opening cysteine and the closing phenylalanine or tryptophan.

J gene,V gene,CDR3 protein
TRBJ1-1,TRBV7-2,CASSLVPVTAKAFF
TRBJ1-4,TRBV7-6,CASSLSQGARHEKLFF
TRBJ2-7,TRBV6-6,CAGASGLPSYEQYF
TRBJ2-7,TRBV6-6,CASRPGTGGLYEQYF
TRBJ2-7,TRBV18,CASSPRQANSYEQYF
TRBJ1-4,TRBV19,CASTTGTASEKLFF
TRBJ1-1,TRBV15,CATSRPDGMNTEAFF
TRBJ1-5,TRBV15,CATSTRTGPNQPQHF
TRBJ1-6,TRBV6-5,CASSLGGALGSPLHF
TRBJ1-4,TRBV30,CAWRNHRGEKLFF
TRBJ2-5,TRBV9,CASSVEGLAGGTETQYF
TRBJ1-4,TRBV7-2,CASRNRGTNEKLFF
TRBJ2-1,TRBV9,CASSVLAGLPPSGNEQFF
TRBJ1-5,TRBV28,CASSSQVSYRGVRQPQHF
TRBJ2-1,TRBV2,CASSDIAPSSYNEQFF
TRBJ2-5,TRBV7-2,CASSSLTSGGETQYF
TRBJ2-5,TRBV14,CASSQGVRGETQYF
TRBJ1-2,TRBV11-2,CASSLEGTGRSGYTF
TRBJ1-2,TRBV7-9,CASSDRGENGYTF
TRBJ2-3,TRBV5-4,CASSLDSHTDTQYF
TRBJ1-5,TRBV18,CASSPEASTQHF
TRBJ1-2,TRBV5-8,CASSLYQRGLYGYTF
TRBJ1-2,TRBV19,CASSYGTGDGYTF
TRBJ2-2,TRBV11-2,CASSPGTGWSLFF
TRBJ1-4,TRBV9,CASSTRGGREKLFF
TRBJ1-3,TRBV5-1,CASSLSGTSGNTIYF
TRBJ1-1,TRBV27,CASSSTGGNTEAFF
TRBJ1-5,TRBV6-5,CASSWQISNQPQHF
TRBJ1-1,TRBV11-3,CASSFDAGTEAFF
TRBJ1-5,TRBV12-5,CASGDRGPQHF
TRBJ1-2,TRBV30,CAWSVRGREEYGYTF
TRBJ1-3,TRBV6-5,CATLDAGSGNTIYF
TRBJ2-1,TRBV5-4,CASKLLGGEQFF
TRBJ2-7,TRBV5-1,CASTLAGSSYEQYF
TRBJ2-7,TRBV10-2,CASSSGRGRVAEQYF
TRBJ1-3,TRBV24-1,CATSDRSGNTIYF
TRBJ1-4,TRBV7-2,CASSPRAGTGLEKLFF
TRBJ1-5,TRBV12-5,CASGLSDDQPQHF
TRBJ2-4,TRBV6-1,CASSDRARGGDKNIQYF
TRBJ1-2,TRBV19,CASSPGPGTATNYGYTF
TRBJ1-3,TRBV28,CASSSTGGRNTIYF
TRBJ1-2,TRBV5-8,CASSLEPPRTGGYGYTF
TRBJ1-1,TRBV27,CASSLRQGAGTEAFF
TRBJ2-5,TRBV11-2,CASSKTGTGMFEETQYF
TRBJ1-1,TRBV4-1,CASSQVPGQGITEAFF
TRBJ2-7,TRBV4-1,CASSQEAGRSYEQYF
TRBJ2-2,TRBV7-2,CASSPRQTVALFF
TRBJ1-3,TRBV19,CASSIAGAGNTIYF
TRBJ1-1,TRBV28,CASSRQGRMNTEAFF
TRBJ1-5,TRBV10-3,CAIRGTGGQPQHF
TRBJ2-5,TRBV19,CASSMGAGARPSALETQYF
TRBJ2-7,TRBV6-2/TRBV6-3,CASSYWGQGPHEQYF
TRBJ1-5,TRBV28,CASSLDPGRGRRQPQHF